These 21 T cell receptor beta chains originate from one sample sequenced in a study of blood T cell repertoires in COVID-19 (dated by TCRdb to between 2020 and 2021). The method was the immunoSEQ multiplex PCR assay. TCRdb stores this immuneACCESS table with in-frame sequences only. Part of the clones is absent; in the studies checked, under half of the shortfall reflects unresolved V genes, and no reason is known for the rest. This sample has roughly 100,000 clones in its table, and about four fifths of those were observed once. Approximately 12% of the sample is held by the ten biggest clonotypes. Sequencing input: peripheral blood. These receptors all stem from a human donor in a cohort sampled during active COVID-19.

CDR3 DNA sequence: TGTGCCAGCTCATCGACAGGGGGTGGCGAGCAGTACTTC. As protein: CASSSTGGGEQYF. The chain recombines TRBV18 with TRBJ2-7, with TRBD1 matching over 9 bases. Germline trimming cut 5 bases from V and 6 bases from J; bases unmatched to any gene: 5. The CDR3 has 13 amino acids. Germline V gene lookup returns CDR1 KGHSH and CDR2 LQKENI.

The gene calls are TRBV21-1 and TRBJ1-1. TRBV21-1 is listed as a pseudogene. CDR3 length equals 13 residues. CDR3 nucleotide sequence: TGTGCCAGCACCCGAGCGGCGAACACTGAAGCTTTCTTT. The encoded protein is CASTRAANTEAFF.

The chain combines TRBV28 with TRBJ1-2; D gene unclear. The CDR3 sequence is 13 residues long. Trimming cost V 5 bases and J 8 bases, with 15 bases left between them. Germline V lookup: CDR1 MDHEN, CDR2 SYDVKM. The CDR3 DNA reads TGTGCCAGCAGTCATGAAGGCCCGGGGGGCTACACCTTC. Protein sequence: CASSHEGPGGYTF.

V is TRBV9 and J is TRBJ2-5; TRBD2 matches 13 bases. The CDR3 has 16 amino acids. Germline V gene lookup returns CDR1 SGDLS and CDR2 YYNGEE. V lost 3 bases and J lost 2; bases outside the gene matches: 4. In DNA form, the CDR3 reads TGTGCCAGCAGCGCCCGACTAGCGGGGGGTCAAGAGACCCAGTACTTC. Its translation: CASSARLAGGQETQYF.

This CDR3 is CATSPGLARSNEQFF. The CDR3 DNA reads TGTGCCACCAGTCCGGGACTAGCGAGATCCAATGAGCAGTTCTTC. V is TRBV24-1 and J is TRBJ2-1, with 10 bases aligning to TRBD2. The CDR3 extends over 15 amino acids. CDR1 and CDR2 from the germline V gene are KGHDR and SFDVKD. Losses at the gene ends were 6 bases for V and 6 bases for J; bases not matched to a gene: 7.

The chain is built from TRBV6-6 and TRBJ1-2; D is uncertain. Germline V gene data show CDR1 as MNHNY and CDR2 as SVGAGI (reference sequence). The CDR3 is 14 amino acids. The V gene lost 0 bases and the J gene lost 8 bases, with 13 bases spanning the gap. The CDR3 DNA follows: TGTGCCAGCAGTTACTCTGAGGGCCTAGGGGGCTACACCTTC. This sequence encodes CASSYSEGLGGYTF.

The chain carries TRBV4-3 and TRBJ1-2; D may be TRBD1 (5 bases). Germline V lookup: CDR1 LGHNA, CDR2 YSLEER. CDR3 length: 13 residues. The V gene lost 3 bases and the J gene lost 3 bases, with 8 bases spanning the gap. The CDR3 coding sequence is TGCGCCAGCAGCCAGGAACAGGACTATGGCTACACCTTC. It specifies CASSQEQDYGYTF.

CDR3 sequence reads: CASGPTRGQYF. The DNA of the CDR3 is TGTGCTAGTGGCCCTACCCGGGGGCAGTACTTC. The V and J genes are TRBV12-5 and TRBJ2-5; possibly TRBD2 for D (6 bases). Trimming stripped 6 bases from V and 11 bases from J, with 13 bases between. Germline loops: CDR1 LGHNT, CDR2 FRNRAP. CDR3 length equals 11 residues.

V is TRBV10-3 and J is TRBJ1-6; 10 bases align to TRBD1. The junction had 10 bases not matched to a gene; V was cut back by 10 bases and J by 7 bases. CDR1 and CDR2 (germline): ENHRY, SYGVKD. This CDR3 has 15 amino acids. CDR3 in amino acids: CATKTGQGKNSPLHF. CDR3 DNA sequence: TGTGCCACTAAAACGGGACAGGGGAAAAATTCACCCCTCCACTTT.

The V call is TRBV7-2, the J call TRBJ1-2; D unclear. The CDR3 consists of 14 residues. Deletions cut 0 bases from V and 4 bases from J, with 9 bases between. Germline values: CDR1 SGHTA, CDR2 FQGNSA. CDR3 loop: CASSLALQSYGYTF. The CDR3 DNA is TGTGCCAGCAGCTTAGCCCTACAGTCCTATGGCTACACCTTC.

The J gene is TRBJ2-7, the V gene TRBV9, with D possibly being TRBD2 (6 bases). The germline gives CDR1 SGDLS, CDR2 YYNGEE. The CDR3 runs 14 residues. V lost 1 base, J lost 7 bases, and 15 bases lay in between. CDR3 DNA: TGTGCCAGCAGCGTATCTGGAGGGCGAGGGGAGCAGTACTTC. Residues: CASSVSGGRGEQYF.

V and J are TRBV5-1 and TRBJ2-1; TRBD2 aligns across 10 bases. The CDR3 totals 16 residues. The V segment lost 0 bases and the J segment 6 bases; nucleotides outside the gene matches: 6. Germline V lookup: CDR1 SGHRS, CDR2 YFSETQ. The CDR3 loop is CASSLAQAGGSNEQFF. The CDR3 nucleotides read TGCGCCAGCAGCTTGGCTCAAGCGGGGGGGTCCAATGAGCAGTTCTTC.

The gene calls are TRBV9 and TRBJ2-5; 7 nucleotides match TRBD1. CDR1 is SGDLS and CDR2 is YYNGEE in the germline V gene. Losses at the gene ends were 4 bases for V and 5 bases for J; bases not matched to a gene: 8. The CDR3 is 14 residues long. The CDR3 sequence: CASSPLTGTETQYF. CDR3 DNA: TGTGCCAGCAGCCCTCTGACAGGGACGGAGACCCAGTACTTC.

The rearrangement links TRBV19 to TRBJ1-2; 12 nucleotides align to TRBD1. The germline V gene has CDR1 LNHDA and CDR2 SQIVND (reference sequence). This CDR3 is built from 16 residues. The trim removed 5 bases at V and 5 bases at J, leaving 9 bases unmatched. CDR3 protein: CASSPAGTGGVYGYTF. The CDR3 nucleotides read TGTGCCAGTAGTCCCGCCGGGACAGGGGGCGTGTATGGCTACACCTTC. Complete variable domain (other parts from reference TRBV19 and TRBJ1-2): DGGITQSPKYLFRKEGQNVTLSCEQNLNHDAMYWYRQDPGQGLRLIYYSQIVNDFQKGDIAEGYSVSREKKESFPLTVTSAQKNPTAFYLCASSPAGTGGVYGYTFGSGTRLTVV.

V usage is TRBV12-3 or TRBV12-4 and J usage is TRBJ2-3; D gene ambiguous. The CDR3 is 12 amino acids. Deletions cut 5 bases from V and 2 bases from J, with 5 bases between. CDR3 in amino acids: CASSPYTDTQYF. For the CDR3, the DNA is TGTGCCAGCAGTCCCTACACAGATACGCAGTATTTT.

A single count supports this clone. V is TRBV6-1 and J is TRBJ1-2; tentatively, D is TRBD1 (6 bases). The germline V and J ends were trimmed by 2 bases and 1 base, with 20 bases remaining between them. Germline CDR1 is MNHNS and CDR2 is SASEGT. CDR3 length equals 18 residues. Here the CDR3 reads CASSEYGTTRIINYGYTF. Here the CDR3 DNA reads TGTGCCAGCAGTGAATATGGGACAACGAGGATTATTAACTATGGCTACACCTTC.

This clone was counted only a few times. This chain links TRBV9 with TRBJ2-1, with D possibly TRBD2 on 6 matching bases. Germline CDR1 SGDLS, CDR2 YYNGEE. V shed 0 bases and J shed 12 bases, with 16 bases lying between them. The CDR3 runs 14 residues. The CDR3 loop is CASSVGRGAFGQFF. CDR3 DNA: TGTGCCAGCAGCGTAGGGCGGGGAGCATTCGGGCAGTTCTTC.

The chain links TRBV15 to TRBJ2-5; D uncertain. V was shortened by 0 bases and J by 5 bases, with 16 bases between the two germline ends. Germline V gives CDR1 LNHNV, CDR2 YYDKDF (reference sequence). The CDR3 length is 16 residues. As DNA, the CDR3 is TGTGCCACCAGCAGAGATTTTCCAGGCAACCTCGAGACCCAGTACTTC. Its protein is CATSRDFPGNLETQYF.

The chain has TRBV3-1 (or the pseudogene TRBV3-2) and TRBJ2-5; 7 bases map to TRBD2. The length of the CDR3 is 15 residues. Trimming at V came to 6 bases and at J to 1 base, leaving 8 bases not matched to a gene. Per the germline V gene, CDR1 is LGHDT and CDR2 is YNNKEL (reference sequence). For the CDR3, the DNA is TGTGCCAGCAGACCCGGGGTAGCGGGCCAAGAGACCCAGTACTTC. Translated: CASRPGVAGQETQYF.

The chain uses TRBV11-2 and TRBJ2-3; 7 bases are shared with TRBD1. V shed 1 base and J 1 base; nucleotides not matched to a gene: 2. CDR1 SGHAT and CDR2 FQNNGV come from the germline V gene. The CDR3 is 15 amino acids. The CDR3 protein is CASSLGQGGTDTQYF. In DNA form, the CDR3 reads TGTGCCAGCAGCTTAGGGCAGGGGGGCACAGATACGCAGTATTTT.

The chain couples TRBV27 to TRBJ2-5, with 7 nucleotides matching TRBD1. V was pared by 0 bases and J by 3 bases, with 7 bases of the junction left unmatched. The CDR3 sequence is 16 residues long. Germline V CDR1 and CDR2: MNHEY, SMNVEV (reference sequence). Here the CDR3 reads CASSLSYGTAEETQYF. CDR3 coding DNA: TGTGCCAGCAGTTTATCTTATGGGACAGCCGAAGAGACCCAGTACTTC.